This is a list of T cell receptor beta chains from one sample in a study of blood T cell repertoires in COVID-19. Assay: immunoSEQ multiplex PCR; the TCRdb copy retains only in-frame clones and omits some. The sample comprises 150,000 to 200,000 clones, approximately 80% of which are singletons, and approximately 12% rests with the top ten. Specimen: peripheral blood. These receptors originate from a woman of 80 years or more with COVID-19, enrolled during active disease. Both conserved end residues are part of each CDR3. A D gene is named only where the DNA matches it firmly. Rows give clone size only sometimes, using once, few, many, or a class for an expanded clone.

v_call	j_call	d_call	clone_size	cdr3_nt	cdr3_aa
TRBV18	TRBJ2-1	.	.	TGTGCCAGCTCACCGACGAGGGACAAGCAGTTCTTC	CASSPTRDKQFF
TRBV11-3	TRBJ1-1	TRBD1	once	TGTGCCAGCAGCTTAGAGGGACAGGGAGGAGTGGAAGCTTTCTTT	CASSLEGQGGVEAFF
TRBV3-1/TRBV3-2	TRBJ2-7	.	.	TGTGCCAGCAGCCTCCGGGGGGCTCACGAGCAGTACTTC	CASSLRGAHEQYF
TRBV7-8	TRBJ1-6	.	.	TGTGCCAGCAGCTTAGCTGGGGGCCGTTCACCCCTCCACTTT	CASSLAGGRSPLHF
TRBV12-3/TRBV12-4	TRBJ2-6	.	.	TGTGCCAGCAGTCTACGTTTAGCCAACGTCCTGACTTTC	CASSLRLANVLTF
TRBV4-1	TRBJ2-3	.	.	TGCGCCAGCAGCCAACTCAGGGTGATATCAGATACGCAGTATTTT	CASSQLRVISDTQYF
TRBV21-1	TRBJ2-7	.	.	TGTGCCAGCAGCAAAGTTCAGGGCAGGGGGGACTACGAGCAGTACTTC	CASSKVQGRGDYEQYF
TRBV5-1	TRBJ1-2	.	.	TGCGCCAGCAGCTTTCAGGGGAGGGACTATGGCTACACCTTC	CASSFQGRDYGYTF
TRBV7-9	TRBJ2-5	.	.	TGTGCCAGCAGCGTTACAGGAACACAAGAGACCCAGTACTTC	CASSVTGTQETQYF
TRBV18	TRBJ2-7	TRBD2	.	TGTGCCAGCTCCCCCCGAGCGGGGGGGATTTTATCGGGCGCTACCTACGAGCAGTACTTC	CASSPRAGGILSGATYEQYF
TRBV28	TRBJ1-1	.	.	TGTGCCAGCAGATCCAGGGCCGTGGGCACTGAAGCTTTCTTT	CASRSRAVGTEAFF
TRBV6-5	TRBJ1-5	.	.	TGTGCCAGCAGTTACGTCGCGGGGGGGCAGCCCCAGCATTTT	CASSYVAGGQPQHF
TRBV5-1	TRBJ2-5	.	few	TGCGCCAGCAGCCCGGGGAGCCAATCCGGGGAGACCCAGTACTTC	CASSPGSQSGETQYF
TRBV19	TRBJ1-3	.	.	TGTGCCAGTAGTGGTTGGGCTTCCGTCTCTGGAAACACCATATATTTT	CASSGWASVSGNTIYF
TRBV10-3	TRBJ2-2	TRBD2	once	TGTGCCATCAGTGACATTTTACTAGCGCCGAACACCGGGGAGCTGTTTTTT	CAISDILLAPNTGELFF
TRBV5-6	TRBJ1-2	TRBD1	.	TGTGCCAGCAGCTTGGTGGGGACAGTCTATGGCTACACCTTC	CASSLVGTVYGYTF
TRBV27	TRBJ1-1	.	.	TGTGCCAGCAAGCTGGGGGGGTGGGGCACTGAAGCTTTCTTT	CASKLGGWGTEAFF
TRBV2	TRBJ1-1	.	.	TGTGCCAGCAGTCCTTACCTCACAATGAACACTGAAGCTTTCTTT	CASSPYLTMNTEAFF
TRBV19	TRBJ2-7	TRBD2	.	TGTGCCAGTAGTATCCTGACTAGCGGAGCTCTAGACGAGCAGTACTTC	CASSILTSGALDEQYF
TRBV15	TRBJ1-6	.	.	TGTGCCACCAGCAGACGAAGCCTTAATTCACCCCTCCACTTT	CATSRRSLNSPLHF
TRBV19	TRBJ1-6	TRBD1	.	TGTGCCAGTAGAAGCCGACAGGGGAATTCACCCCTCCACTTT	CASRSRQGNSPLHF
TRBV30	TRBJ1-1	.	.	TGTGCCTGGAGTCTCGCCCGGGACACTGAAGCTTTCTTT	CAWSLARDTEAFF
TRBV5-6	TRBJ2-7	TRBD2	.	TGTGCCAGCAGCTTGAACCCAGGGAGGGCGTCCTACGAGCAGTACTTC	CASSLNPGRASYEQYF
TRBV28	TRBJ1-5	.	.	TGTGCCAGCACCGCGCCCCGGGGGCCCCAGCATTTT	CASTAPRGPQHF
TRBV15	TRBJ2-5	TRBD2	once	TGTGCCACCAGCAGAGATCGGGGGGGCGGGGAGACCCAGTACTTC	CATSRDRGGGETQYF
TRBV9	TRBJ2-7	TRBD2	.	TGTGCCAGCAGCGTAGGCCCTAGCGGAACCTACGAGCAGTACTTC	CASSVGPSGTYEQYF
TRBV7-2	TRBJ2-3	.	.	TGTGCCAGCAGCTTAGATTGGGCGGGTGGAGCGCCCCCGAAGGATACGCAGTATTTT	CASSLDWAGGAPPKDTQYF
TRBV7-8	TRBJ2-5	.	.	TGTGCCAGCAGCTTAAAACTAGCCGGGGAGACCCAGTACTTC	CASSLKLAGETQYF
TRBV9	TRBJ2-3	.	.	TGTGCCAGCAGCTCATCCGGGCAGGGTGCAGATACGCAGTATTTT	CASSSSGQGADTQYF
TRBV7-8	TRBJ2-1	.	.	TGTGCCAGCAGCTTAGAGGCTAGGGGCTACAATGAGCAGTTCTTC	CASSLEARGYNEQFF
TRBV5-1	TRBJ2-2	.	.	TGCGCCAGCAGCTTGACCGGGTCCGGGGAGCTGTTTTTT	CASSLTGSGELFF
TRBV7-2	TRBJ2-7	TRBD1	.	TGTGCCAGCAGCTTGTTGGGGACAGGGAGGTACGAGCAGTACTTC	CASSLLGTGRYEQYF
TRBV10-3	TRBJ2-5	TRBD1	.	TGTGCCATCAGTAGACAGGGCCAAGAGACCCAGTACTTC	CAISRQGQETQYF
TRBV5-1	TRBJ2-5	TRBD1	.	TGCGCCAGCAGCTTCGACAGGGCCCAAGAGACCCAGTACTTC	CASSFDRAQETQYF
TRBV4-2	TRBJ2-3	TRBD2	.	TGTGCCAGCAGCCAAGCTCTAGCGGGGGCGACTAGCACAGATACGCAGTATTTT	CASSQALAGATSTDTQYF
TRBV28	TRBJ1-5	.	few	TGTGCCAGCAGTCCCTCCACAGAGTATAGCAATCAGCCCCAGCATTTT	CASSPSTEYSNQPQHF
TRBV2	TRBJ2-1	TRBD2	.	TGTGCCAGCAGTGAGGAGGCTAGCGGGATTTCAAATGAGCAGTTCTTC	CASSEEASGISNEQFF
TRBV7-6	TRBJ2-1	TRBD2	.	TGTGCCAGCAGCTTAAGTGGCGGCGGGGGCTCCTACAATGAGCAGTTCTTC	CASSLSGGGGSYNEQFF
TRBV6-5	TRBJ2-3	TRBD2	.	TGTGCCAGCAGCCGCGGGGGGAGCACAGATACGCAGTATTTT	CASSRGGSTDTQYF
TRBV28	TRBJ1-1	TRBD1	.	TGTGCCAGCAGTTCCCGGACAGGGGGCAGTGCTGAAGCTTTCTTT	CASSSRTGGSAEAFF
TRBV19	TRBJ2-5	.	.	TGTGCCAGTAGTATTGATCCGGGAGCAGAGACCCAGTACTTC	CASSIDPGAETQYF
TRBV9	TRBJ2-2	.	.	TGTGCCAGCAGCCTGGGGGACTTCCCTCCCGGGGAGCTGTTTTTT	CASSLGDFPPGELFF
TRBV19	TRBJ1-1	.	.	TGTGCCAGTAGTATACGTGGGAGGAACACTGAAGCTTTCTTT	CASSIRGRNTEAFF
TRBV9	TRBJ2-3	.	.	TGTGCCAGCAGCGTAGTGGGGAGGACAGATACGCAGTATTTT	CASSVVGRTDTQYF
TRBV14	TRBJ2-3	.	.	TGTGCCAGCAGCCAGAGGGTCCCCACAGATACGCAGTATTTT	CASSQRVPTDTQYF
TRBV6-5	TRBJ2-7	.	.	TGTGCCAGCAGTTGGGGCAGGGGATCCTACGAGCAGTACTTC	CASSWGRGSYEQYF